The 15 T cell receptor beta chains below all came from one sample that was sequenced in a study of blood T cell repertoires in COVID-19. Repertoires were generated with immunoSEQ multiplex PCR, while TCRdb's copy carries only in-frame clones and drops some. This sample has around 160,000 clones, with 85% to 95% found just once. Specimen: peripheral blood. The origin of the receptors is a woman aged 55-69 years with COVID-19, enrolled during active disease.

CDR3 loop: CASHEGVSNQPQHF. The CDR3 DNA sequence: TGTGCCAGCCACGAGGGGGTTAGCAATCAGCCCCAGCATTTT. This chain links TRBV28 with TRBJ1-5, with D possibly being TRBD1 (6 bases). From germline, CDR1 is MDHEN and CDR2 SYDVKM. CDR3 length: 14 residues. V lost 8 bases to trimming and J lost 0 bases, with 11 bases between them.

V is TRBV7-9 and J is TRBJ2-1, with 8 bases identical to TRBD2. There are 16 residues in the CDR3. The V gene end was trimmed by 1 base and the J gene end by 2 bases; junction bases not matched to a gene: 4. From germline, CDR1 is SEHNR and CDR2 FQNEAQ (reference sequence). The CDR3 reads CASSLEVAGPYNEQFF. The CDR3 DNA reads TGTGCCAGCAGCTTAGAGGTAGCGGGGCCCTACAATGAGCAGTTCTTC.

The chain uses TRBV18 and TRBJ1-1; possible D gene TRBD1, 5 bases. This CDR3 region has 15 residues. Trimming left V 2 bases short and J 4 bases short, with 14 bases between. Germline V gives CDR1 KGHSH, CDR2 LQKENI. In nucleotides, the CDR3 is TGTGCCAGCTCACCAAGTGGGCGGGGGGGCACTGAAGCTTTCTTT. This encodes CASSPSGRGGTEAFF.

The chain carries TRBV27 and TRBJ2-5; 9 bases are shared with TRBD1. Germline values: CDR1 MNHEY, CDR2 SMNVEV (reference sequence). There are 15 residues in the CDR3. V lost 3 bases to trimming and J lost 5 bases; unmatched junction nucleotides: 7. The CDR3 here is CASSFGGQGVETQYF. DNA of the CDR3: TGTGCCAGCAGTTTCGGGGGACAGGGTGTGGAGACCCAGTACTTC.

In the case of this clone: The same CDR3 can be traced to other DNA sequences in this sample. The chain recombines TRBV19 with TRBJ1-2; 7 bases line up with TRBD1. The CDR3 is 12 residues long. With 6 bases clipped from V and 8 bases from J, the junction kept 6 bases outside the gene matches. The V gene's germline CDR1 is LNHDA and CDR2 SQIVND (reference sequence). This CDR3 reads CASSRQGGGYTF. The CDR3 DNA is TGTGCCAGTAGCCGACAGGGAGGCGGCTACACCTTC.

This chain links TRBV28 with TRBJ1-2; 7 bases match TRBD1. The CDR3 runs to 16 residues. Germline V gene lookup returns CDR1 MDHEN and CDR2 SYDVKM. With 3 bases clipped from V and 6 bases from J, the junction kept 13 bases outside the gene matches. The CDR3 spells CASSFTTGSRSNGYTF. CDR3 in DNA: TGTGCCAGCAGTTTCACGACAGGGTCAAGATCTAATGGCTACACCTTC.

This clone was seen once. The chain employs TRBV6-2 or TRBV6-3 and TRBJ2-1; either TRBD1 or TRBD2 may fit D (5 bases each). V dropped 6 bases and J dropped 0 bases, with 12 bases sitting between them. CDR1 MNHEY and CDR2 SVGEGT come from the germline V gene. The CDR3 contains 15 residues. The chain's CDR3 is CASSGAPNSYNEQFF. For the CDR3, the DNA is TGTGCCAGCAGCGGGGCCCCAAACTCCTACAATGAGCAGTTCTTC.

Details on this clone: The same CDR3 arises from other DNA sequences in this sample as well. This CDR3 reads CASSRTGGDYGYTF. CDR3 sequence (DNA): TGCGCCAGCAGTCGAACAGGGGGAGACTATGGCTACACCTTC. The chain employs TRBV5-1 and TRBJ1-2; 8 bases are shared with TRBD1. J was trimmed by 3 bases and V by 5 bases; bases with no gene match: 6. Germline assignment: CDR1 SGHRS and CDR2 YFSETQ. The CDR3 sequence is 14 residues long. The full variable domain, completed using reference TRBV5-1 and TRBJ1-2, is KAGVTQTPRYLIKTRGQQVTLSCSPISGHRSVSWYQQTPGQGLQFLFEYFSETQRNKGNFPGRFSGRQFSNSRSEMNVSTLELGDSALYLCASSRTGGDYGYTFGSGTRLTVV.

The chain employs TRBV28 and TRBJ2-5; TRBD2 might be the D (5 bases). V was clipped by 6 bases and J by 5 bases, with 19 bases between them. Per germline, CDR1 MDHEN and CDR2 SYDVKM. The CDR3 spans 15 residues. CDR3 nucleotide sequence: TGTGCCAGCAGCCCGGACGGGATACCAGGCGAGACCCAGTACTTC. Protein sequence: CASSPDGIPGETQYF. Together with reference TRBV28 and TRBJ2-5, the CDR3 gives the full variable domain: DVKVTQSSRYLVKRTGEKVFLECVQDMDHENMFWYRQDPGLGLRLIYFSYDVKMKEKGDIPEGYSVSREKKERFSLILESASTNQTSMYLCASSPDGIPGETQYFGPGTRLLVL.

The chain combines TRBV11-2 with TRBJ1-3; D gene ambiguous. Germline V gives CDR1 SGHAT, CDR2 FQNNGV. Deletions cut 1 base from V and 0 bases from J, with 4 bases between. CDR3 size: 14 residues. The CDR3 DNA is TGTGCCAGCAGCTTAGGTAGCTCTGGAAACACCATATATTTT. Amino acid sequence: CASSLGSSGNTIYF.

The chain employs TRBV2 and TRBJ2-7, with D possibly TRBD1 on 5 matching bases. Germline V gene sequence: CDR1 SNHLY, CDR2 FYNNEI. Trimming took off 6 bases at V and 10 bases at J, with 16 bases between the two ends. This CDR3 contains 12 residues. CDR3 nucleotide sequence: TGTGCCAGCAGAAAAGAAACAGGCGACCAGTACTTC. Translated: CASRKETGDQYF.

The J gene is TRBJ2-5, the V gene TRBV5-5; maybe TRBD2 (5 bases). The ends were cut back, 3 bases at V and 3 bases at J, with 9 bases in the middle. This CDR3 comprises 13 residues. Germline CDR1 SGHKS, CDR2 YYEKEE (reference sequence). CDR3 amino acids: CASSSLLEETQYF. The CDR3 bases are TGTGCCAGCAGCTCACTACTAGAAGAGACCCAGTACTTC.

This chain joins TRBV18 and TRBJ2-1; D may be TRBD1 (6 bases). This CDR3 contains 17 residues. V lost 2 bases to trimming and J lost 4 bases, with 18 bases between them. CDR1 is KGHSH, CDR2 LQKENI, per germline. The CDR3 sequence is CASSPMGVRTVYNEQFF. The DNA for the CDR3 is TGTGCCAGCTCACCAATGGGCGTTCGGACAGTGTACAATGAGCAGTTCTTC.

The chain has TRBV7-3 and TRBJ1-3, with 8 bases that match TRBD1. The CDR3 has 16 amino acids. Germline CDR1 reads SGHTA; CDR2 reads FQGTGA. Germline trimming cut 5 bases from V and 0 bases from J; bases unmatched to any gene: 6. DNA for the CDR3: TGTGCCAGCAGCCCCCCACAGGGGGACTCTGGAAACACCATATATTTT. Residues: CASSPPQGDSGNTIYF. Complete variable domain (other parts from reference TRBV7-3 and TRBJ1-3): GAGVSQTPSNKVTEKGKYVELRCDPISGHTALYWYRQSLGQGPEFLIYFQGTGAADDSGLPNDRFFAVRPEGSVSTLKIQRTERGDSAVYLCASSPPQGDSGNTIYFGEGSWLTVV.

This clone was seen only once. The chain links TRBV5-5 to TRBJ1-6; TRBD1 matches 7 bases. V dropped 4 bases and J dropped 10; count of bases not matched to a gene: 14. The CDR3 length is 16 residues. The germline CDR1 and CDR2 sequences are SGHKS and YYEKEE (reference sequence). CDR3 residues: CASSLRDRFWESPLHF. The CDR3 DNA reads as TGTGCCAGCAGCCTCCGGGACAGATTCTGGGAGTCACCCCTCCACTTT.